The T cell receptor (beta chain) under discussion was sequenced for a study of response to subunit inactivated influenza vaccine. TCRdb recomputed calls from the RT-PCR reads with MiXCR, one row per CDR3 protein. The table has hundreds of thousands of distinct CDR3 sequences, approximately 11% seen once. The sample holds many counts of this clonotype. The CDR3 length is 16 residues. CDR1 is SGHTA and CDR2 is FQGNSA in the germline V gene. The V gene lost 1 base and the J gene lost 2 bases, with 12 bases spanning the gap. These data were also filed under a second study, of T cells expressing NK-cell markers. That source reports: The authors made TCR beta cDNA libraries by 5'RACE template switching. This switching added a universal primer site and UMIs.

This TCR came from a man aged 45-65 years who received an inactivated influenza vaccine. This chain uses TRBV7-2 with TRBJ1-3, with D maybe TRBD1 (6 bases). The sample in question was PBMCs from blood, obtained on the day of vaccination. The DNA for the CDR3 is TGTGCCAGCAGCTTAGGCCCGGACAGAACTGGAAACACCATATATTTT. Its protein is CASSLGPDRTGNTIYF.